This TCR beta chain is from a study of CD8 T cells in Susac syndrome. Germline assignment: CDR1 SQVTM and CDR2 ANQGSEA. Trimming took 4 bases from V and 7 from J, leaving 10 bases between them. CDR3 length equals 11 residues. TEMRA cells were FACS-enriched, and CD8+ and CD4+ T cells were isolated negatively. RNA totalling about 0.45 to 1 ug underwent reverse transcription with random hexamers. TCRdb recomputed calls from the immunoSEQ multiplex PCR reads with MiXCR, one row per CDR3 protein. This sample has about 210,000 distinct CDR3 sequences, with nearly 97% found just once. The chain combines TRBV29-1 with TRBJ1-2; perhaps TRBD1 as D (5 bases). Specimen: CD4+ T cells from PBMCs. The clonotype was recovered from a human donor with multiple sclerosis. The CDR3: CSVVGPGGYTF. The CDR3 DNA sequence: TGCAGCGTTGTGGGGCCCGGTGGCTACACCTTC.